One T cell receptor (beta chain) is described in this entry. What antigen it recognizes has not been identified. No much larger clone is present one base from it, and per-base qualities are unavailable. The source of the sample is a study of blood T cell repertoires in COVID-19 (TCRdb year 2020). Regarding the study in general: Collaborator samples came from the United States, Italy and Spain and covered acute and convalescent phases of COVID-19. Nearly every sample came with metadata listing a de-identified subject ID, COVID-19 status, age in years and sex. A freely available public database, intended as a resource for researchers studying the immune response to SARS-CoV-2, is where the repertoires were released. The prospective study material was composed of cDNA or gDNA derived from T cells, B-cell-depleted T cells, or PBMCs. Where available, HLA class I and class II types were taken from metadata supplied by the sample provider and were not determined by assay-based typing. Samples were obtained from the ongoing ImmuneRACE study (first 160 participants) and from 950 to 1,500 subjects provided by 6 global collaborators. The dataset comprised deeply sampled blood TCRbeta repertoires from subjects exposed to, actively infected with, or recovered from COVID-19. General findings and caveats noted by the study authors: Clinical and demographic metadata were provided uncurated, with the amount varying by source and participant.

Collaborating institutions collected whole blood in K2EDTA tubes following their own protocols. Collaborator samples were shipped for TCRbeta analysis as frozen whole blood, isolated PBMCs, or DNA extracted from either sample type. According to the germline V gene (reference sequence), CDR1 reads SEHNR and CDR2 reads FQNEAQ. Counted from cysteine to phenylalanine, this CDR3 has 15 amino acids. Only CDR3 DNA remains: 45 bases, in frame from the first base. Trimming accounts for 5 bases at V and 2 bases at J, while the number of junction bases matched to no gene is 4. TCRbeta CDR3 regions were amplified from genomic DNA by means of the immunoSEQ Assay, a bias-controlled multiplex PCR. Under the source paper's analysis protocol: Nucleated cell counts per sample were estimated from amplification of reference gene primers within the assay. Sequence reads were collapsed and filtered to measure the absolute abundance of every unique TCRbeta CDR3 rearrangement. For each sample, productive Simpson clonality was calculated by taking the square root of Simpson's diversity index across productive rearrangements. TCRdb re-hosts the immuneACCESS table, in-frame sequences only. Its copies lack some clones; in the studies checked, an unresolved V gene accounts for under half of them, and the cause for the rest is not known. V and J calls and clone size are those listed in that table; D and trimming were worked out from the DNA. For this sample there are about 210,000 clones; approximately 85% appear just once. The ten largest clones represent roughly 7.6% of the sample.

The sample comprised peripheral blood. The receptor chain draws on TRBV7-9 and TRBJ2-7, with 12 junctional bases fitting TRBD2. The receptor's source is a woman aged 45-65 years with active or convalescent COVID-19. The CDR3 has the sequence CASSRLAGGPYEQYF. In nucleotides, the sequence is TGTGCCAGCAGCCGGCTAGCGGGAGGGCCCTACGAGCAGTACTTC.